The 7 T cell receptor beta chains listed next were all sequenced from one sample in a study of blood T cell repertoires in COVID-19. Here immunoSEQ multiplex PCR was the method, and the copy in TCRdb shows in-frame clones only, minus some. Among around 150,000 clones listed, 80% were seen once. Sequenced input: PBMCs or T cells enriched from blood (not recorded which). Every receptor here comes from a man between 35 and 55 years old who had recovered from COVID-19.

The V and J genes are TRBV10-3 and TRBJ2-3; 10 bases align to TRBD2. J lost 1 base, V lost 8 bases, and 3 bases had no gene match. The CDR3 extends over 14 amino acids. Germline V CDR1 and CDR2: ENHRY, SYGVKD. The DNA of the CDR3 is TGTGCCATCGGACTAGCGGAAGGCACAGATACGCAGTATTTT. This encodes CAIGLAEGTDTQYF.

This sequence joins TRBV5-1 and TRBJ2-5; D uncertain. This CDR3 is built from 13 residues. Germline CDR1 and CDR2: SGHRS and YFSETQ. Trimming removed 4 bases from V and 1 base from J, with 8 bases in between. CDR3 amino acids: CASSVKAQETQYF. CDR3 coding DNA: TGCGCCAGCAGCGTCAAAGCCCAAGAGACCCAGTACTTC.

The CDR3 coding sequence is TGTGCCAGCAGCCCCAGGGGGAGAAGCACAGATACGCAGTATTTT. Translating it yields CASSPRGRSTDTQYF. The chain combines TRBV9 with TRBJ2-3; 7 bases agree with TRBD1. Per germline, CDR1 SGDLS and CDR2 YYNGEE. The V segment lost 4 bases and the J segment 0 bases; nucleotides outside the gene matches: 5. The CDR3 is made up of 15 amino acids.

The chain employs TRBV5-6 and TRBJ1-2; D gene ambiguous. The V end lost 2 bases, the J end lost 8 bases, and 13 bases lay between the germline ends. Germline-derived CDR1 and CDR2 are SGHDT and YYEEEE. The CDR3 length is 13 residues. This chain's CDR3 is CASSLTYPGGYTF. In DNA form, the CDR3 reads TGTGCCAGCAGCTTAACTTACCCGGGGGGCTACACCTTC.

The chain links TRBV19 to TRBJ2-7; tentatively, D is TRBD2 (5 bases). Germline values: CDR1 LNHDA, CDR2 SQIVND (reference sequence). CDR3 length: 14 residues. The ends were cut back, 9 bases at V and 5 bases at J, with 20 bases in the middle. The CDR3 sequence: CASRSAGSRDEQYF. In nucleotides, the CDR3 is TGTGCCAGCCGCTCGGCGGGCTCCCGTGACGAGCAGTACTTC. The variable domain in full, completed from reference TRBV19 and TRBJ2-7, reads DGGITQSPKYLFRKEGQNVTLSCEQNLNHDAMYWYRQDPGQGLRLIYYSQIVNDFQKGDIAEGYSVSREKKESFPLTVTSAQKNPTAFYLCASRSAGSRDEQYFGPGTRLTVT.

The CDR3 spells CASSYSTGGDGYTF. The CDR3 DNA reads as TGTGCCAGCAGTTACTCGACAGGGGGCGACGGCTACACCTTC. This chain links TRBV6-5 with TRBJ1-2, with 10 nucleotides matching TRBD1. The germline V gene encodes CDR1 MNHEY and CDR2 SVGAGI. CDR3 size: 14 residues. The junction had 3 bases not matched to a gene; V was cut back by 0 bases and J by 8 bases.

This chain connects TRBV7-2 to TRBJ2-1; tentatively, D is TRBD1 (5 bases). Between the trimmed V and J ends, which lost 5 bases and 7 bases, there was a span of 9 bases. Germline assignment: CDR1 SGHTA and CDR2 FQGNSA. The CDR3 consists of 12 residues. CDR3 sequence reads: CASSRHRNEQFF. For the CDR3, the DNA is TGTGCCAGCAGCCGCCACAGGAATGAGCAGTTCTTC.